The clone carrying this TCR beta chain was seen once. Seattle patients were enrolled during active infection and followed longitudinally. These data are taken from a study of blood T cell repertoires in COVID-19. In the study overall: Collection of acute and convalescent COVID-19 samples took place in the United States, Italy and Spain.

The CDR3 totals 16 residues. V shed 0 bases and J shed 6 bases, with 16 bases lying between them. CDR1 is SGDLS, CDR2 YYNGEE, per germline. Measured with immunoSEQ multiplex PCR; TCRdb has only the in-frame clones, and not every one. The table lists roughly 120,000 clones, approximately 85% of them singletons. Sequencing used peripheral blood. The genes are TRBV9 and TRBJ2-1; tentatively, D is TRBD2 (6 bases). This receptor was obtained from a woman of 80 years or more with COVID-19, enrolled during active disease. The CDR3 sequence is CASSVGPSGGVNEQFF. CDR3 bases: TGTGCCAGCAGCGTAGGTCCCAGCGGAGGGGTCAATGAGCAGTTCTTC.